This TCR beta chain stems from a study of blood T cell repertoires in COVID-19. Profiled with immunoSEQ multiplex PCR; TCRdb holds only in-frame clones, not every one. The repertoire holds some 270,000 clones, with approximately 85% as singletons. Unmatched junction bases numbered 3, after V lost 7 bases and J lost 10 bases. CDR1 is DFQATT, CDR2 SNEGSKA, per germline (reference sequence). The CDR3 extends over 9 amino acids. This clone has just one count. No more than 2 weeks before study entry, exposed participants had met a case of COVID-19. The specimen sequenced was PBMCs or T cells enriched from blood (not recorded which). The source is a woman aged 50 to 65 who had been exposed to COVID-19. This chain uses TRBV20-1 with TRBJ1-2, with TRBD1 matching 7 bases. The CDR3 loop reads CSEGQSYTF. The CDR3 coding sequence is TGCAGTGAGGGACAGTCCTACACCTTC.